The next 16 T cell receptor beta chains were all read from a single sample in a study of sequential checkpoint blockade in melanoma. Profiled with immunoSEQ multiplex PCR; TCRdb holds only in-frame clones, not every one. The sample consists of about 37,000 clones, 30% to 40% of them appearing once. As to treatment: randomized to nivolumab then ipilimumab (arm A) or the reverse (arm B). Sequencing was performed on tumor tissue (inferred from file names), taken from a patient given nivolumab and ipilimumab in sequence. All receptors come from a human donor with melanoma.

There are a few counts of this clone. V usage is TRBV18 and J usage is TRBJ2-1; D may be TRBD1 (6 bases). The V gene's germline CDR1 is KGHSH and CDR2 LQKENI. The V end lost 6 bases, the J end lost 5 bases, and 14 bases lay between the germline ends. The CDR3 is 14 amino acids. This CDR3 reads CASSLQRQDNEQFF. CDR3 DNA sequence: TGTGCCAGCTCTCTCCAAAGACAGGACAATGAGCAGTTCTTC.

V and J are TRBV5-1 and TRBJ2-5; D tentatively fits TRBD1 or TRBD2 (6 bases each). Germline assignment: CDR1 SGHRS and CDR2 YFSETQ. With 3 bases removed from V and 4 bases from J, the gap between germline ends came to 13 bases. This CDR3 has 14 amino acids. CDR3 nucleotide sequence: TGCGCCAGCAGCTCGGGGGCGGGTGGAGAGACCCAGTACTTC. This translates into CASSSGAGGETQYF. The full variable domain, completed using reference TRBV5-1 and TRBJ2-5, is KAGVTQTPRYLIKTRGQQVTLSCSPISGHRSVSWYQQTPGQGLQFLFEYFSETQRNKGNFPGRFSGRQFSNSRSEMNVSTLELGDSALYLCASSSGAGGETQYFGPGTRLLVL.

This clone was seen a handful of times. V and J are TRBV6-7 and TRBJ2-1; D is possibly TRBD1 or TRBD2 (5 bases each). TRBV6-7 is marked as an open reading frame, function uncertain. V lost 8 bases to trimming and J lost 9 bases, with 11 bases between them. The CDR3 runs to 11 residues. The CDR3: CASSPGTEQFF. Written as DNA, the CDR3 is TGTGCCAGCTCCCCGGGGACTGAGCAGTTCTTC.

The genes are TRBV25-1 and TRBJ2-7, with TRBD2 matching over 8 bases. The CDR3 loop spans 15 amino acids. The V segment lost 5 bases and the J segment 6 bases; nucleotides outside the gene matches: 12. Germline assignment: CDR1 MGHDK and CDR2 SYGVNS. The CDR3: CASSPPASGSGEQYF. DNA for the CDR3: TGTGCCAGCAGTCCCCCGGCGAGCGGGAGCGGCGAGCAGTACTTC.

The chain carries TRBV5-1 and TRBJ2-2; perhaps TRBD2 as D (6 bases). CDR1 is SGHRS, CDR2 YFSETQ, per germline. With 2 bases removed from V and 4 bases from J, the gap between germline ends came to 15 bases. The CDR3 loop spans 16 amino acids. CDR3 sequence (DNA): TGCGCCAGCAGCTTAGGAGTCGGGAGTCCCACCGGGGAGCTGTTTTTT. Amino acid sequence: CASSLGVGSPTGELFF.

The rearrangement links TRBV11-3 to TRBJ1-4; 7 bases agree with TRBD1. CDR1 is SGHNT, CDR2 YENEEA, per germline. The ends lost 3 bases at V and 5 bases at J; junction bases unmatched: 3. The CDR3 contains 14 residues. CDR3 in DNA: TGTGCCAGCAGCTTCCGGGACAGAAATGAAAAACTGTTTTTT. Amino acids: CASSFRDRNEKLFF.

This chain links TRBV11-3 with TRBJ2-1; 11 bases match TRBD2. Germline V gene data show CDR1 as SGHNT and CDR2 as YENEEA. This CDR3 has 15 amino acids. V was pared by 5 bases and J by 6 bases, with 6 bases of the junction left unmatched. DNA of the CDR3: TGTGCCAGCAGCCCCCGACTAGCGGGAAGCAATGAGCAGTTCTTC. Its protein product is CASSPRLAGSNEQFF.

This chain connects TRBV4-1 to TRBJ2-2; D ambiguous. V was cut by 3 bases and J by 3 bases, with 5 bases left in between. The CDR3 covers 13 residues. Germline lookup yields CDR1 MGHRA and CDR2 YSYEKL. CDR3 loop: CASSQTYTGELFF. DNA of the CDR3: TGCGCCAGCAGCCAGACCTACACCGGGGAGCTGTTTTTT.

This clone was observed a few times. The chain combines TRBV6-8 with TRBJ1-1, with D tentatively TRBD1 (5 bases). The germline CDR1 and CDR2 sequences are MNHGY and SAAAGT. The germline V and J ends were trimmed by 10 bases and 6 bases, with 24 bases remaining between them. The CDR3 totals 15 residues. CDR3 protein: CAIRASGIKTSEAFF. The CDR3 DNA reads TGTGCCATCAGGGCGTCAGGAATTAAGACTTCTGAAGCTTTCTTT.

This clone was picked up a small number of times. J is TRBJ2-7 and V is TRBV6-8; D possibly matches TRBD1 or TRBD2 (5 bases each). Germline V CDR1 and CDR2: MNHGY, SAAAGT. This CDR3 has 14 residues. V was pared by 11 bases and J by 3 bases, with 20 bases between. The CDR3 here is CAADEGSRGYEQYF. The CDR3 region has the DNA TGTGCCGCCGATGAGGGGTCAAGAGGCTACGAGCAGTACTTC.

J is TRBJ2-1 and V is TRBV5-1, with TRBD1 matching over 7 bases. Per germline, CDR1 SGHRS and CDR2 YFSETQ. The junction had 12 bases not matched to a gene; V was cut back by 3 bases and J by 6 bases. CDR3 length: 16 amino acids. CDR3 protein: CASSYYRGQPINEQFF. Written as DNA, the CDR3 is TGCGCCAGCAGCTATTACAGGGGTCAACCAATCAATGAGCAGTTCTTC.

The CDR3 DNA follows: TGTGCTAGTGGTCCCCCCCTATCGGGAGGGCCGGATGGGAGGGAGTTCTTC. It yields the protein CASGPPLSGGPDGREFF. V usage is TRBV12-5 and J usage is TRBJ2-1, with 8 bases lining up with TRBD2. The trim removed 5 bases at V and 14 bases at J, leaving 23 bases unmatched. CDR3 length: 17 residues. The germline CDR1 and CDR2 sequences are LGHNT and FRNRAP.

This sequence joins TRBV28 and TRBJ2-3; 12 nucleotides line up with TRBD2. V lost 5 bases, J lost 6 bases, and 12 bases stayed unmatched. The V gene's germline CDR1 is MDHEN and CDR2 SYDVKM. This CDR3 comprises 17 residues. The CDR3 bases are TGTGCCAGCAGTCCGCTCCGACTAGCGGGAGTTAGTGATACGCAGTATTTT. It yields the protein CASSPLRLAGVSDTQYF.

This clone has at least ten counts. The rearrangement links TRBV7-1 to TRBJ2-7, with 8 bases aligning to TRBD1. TRBV7-1 is treated as an ORF (open reading frame) with a function not yet certain. The junction had 5 bases not matched to a gene; V was cut back by 4 bases and J by 3 bases. The CDR3 sequence is 14 residues long. The CDR3 is CASSLGTGSYEQYF. DNA of the CDR3: TGTGCCAGCAGCTTAGGGACAGGCAGCTACGAGCAGTACTTC.

This clone was counted between two and nine times. The rearrangement uses TRBV6-8 and TRBJ2-7; D ambiguous. Germline CDR1 reads MNHGY; CDR2 reads SAAAGT. Trimming removed 0 bases from V and 2 bases from J, with 8 bases in between. This CDR3 is 14 amino acids long. The CDR3 DNA sequence: TGTGCCAGCAGTTACTCGATGGGGACCTACGAGCAGTACTTC. Its protein is CASSYSMGTYEQYF.

The rearrangement joins TRBV18 to TRBJ1-1; D might be TRBD1 (5 bases). CDR1 KGHSH and CDR2 LQKENI come from the germline V gene. The CDR3 totals 15 residues. The V end was cut by 3 bases, the J end by 1 base, with 12 bases between. The CDR3 reads CASSPPGPKNTEAFF. CDR3 nucleotides: TGTGCCAGCTCACCCCCGGGGCCGAAGAACACTGAAGCTTTCTTT.